The rows below give T cell receptor beta chains drawn from one sample of a study of naive and memory T cell subsets. TCRdb re-called the UMI-ligation and nested PCR reads through MiXCR, storing one row per CDR3 protein. The table lists over 110,000 distinct CDR3 sequences, approximately 18% of them singletons. The specimen was naive CD8+ T cells from blood. Receptor source: a human donor in good health. Both conserved end residues are part of each CDR3. Each record gives: J gene, V gene, clone size, D gene, CDR3 DNA, CDR3 protein. D genes are given only for firm matches. Rows give clone size only sometimes, using once, few, many, or a class for an expanded clone.

>TRBJ1-6|TRBV2|-|-
TGTGCCAGCACCGAATCCTATAATTCACCCCTCCACTTT
CASTESYNSPLHF
>TRBJ2-1|TRBV28|few|-
TGTGCCAGCAGTTCCGACAGCAACAATGAGCAGTTCTTC
CASSSDSNNEQFF
>TRBJ2-5|TRBV12-3/TRBV12-4|few|TRBD2
TGTGCCAGCAGTTTAGAGGAAGCGGGGGAAGGAGAGACCCAGTACTTC
CASSLEEAGEGETQYF
>TRBJ2-7|TRBV3-1|-|-
TGTGCCAGCAGCCCCTTAACAGACTCCTACGAGCAGTACTTC
CASSPLTDSYEQYF
>TRBJ2-5|TRBV21-1|-|-
TGTGCCAGCAGCCCTGACAGGGTTTATCAAGAGACCCAGTACTTC
CASSPDRVYQETQYF
>TRBJ2-7|TRBV7-9|few|-
TGTGCCAGCAGCTCCGAGACCCTTGAGCAGTACTTC
CASSSETLEQYF
>TRBJ2-7|TRBV28|-|TRBD1
TGTGCCAGCAGTGTGGGACAGGGGTTCGGCTACGAGCAGTACTTC
CASSVGQGFGYEQYF
>TRBJ2-2|TRBV7-9|-|-
TGTGCCAGCAGCCATCTCCTGGAGAACACCGGGGAGCTGTTTTTT
CASSHLLENTGELFF
>TRBJ1-1|TRBV6-2/TRBV6-3|-|-
TGTGCCAGCAGTTCACCCTACACTGAAGCTTTCTTT
CASSSPYTEAFF
>TRBJ2-1|TRBV13|-|TRBD1
TGTGCCAGCAGCTTGACTGGACAGGGGAACCTTGAGCAGTTCTTC
CASSLTGQGNLEQFF
>TRBJ2-1|TRBV29-1|few|TRBD2
TGCAGCGTACCCACTAGCGGGAGTTATATATTCGATGAGCAGTTCTTC
CSVPTSGSYIFDEQFF
>TRBJ2-5|TRBV7-6|-|-
TGTGCCAGCGAAAGAACACCAGAAGAGACCCAGTACTTC
CASERTPEETQYF
>TRBJ2-7|TRBV6-2/TRBV6-3|few|-
TGTGCCAGCGGGTATACCGACTACGAGCAGTACTTC
CASGYTDYEQYF
>TRBJ2-7|TRBV5-5|-|TRBD1
TGTGCCAGCAGGGAACGGGACAGATCCTACGAGCAGTACTTC
CASRERDRSYEQYF
>TRBJ2-1|TRBV12-3/TRBV12-4|few|-
TGTGCCAGCAGTTCATCACAGGGAAACAATGAGCAGTTCTTC
CASSSSQGNNEQFF
>TRBJ2-7|TRBV7-2|few|TRBD2
TGTGCCAGCAGCCCCCTGGCTAGCGGGAGCTACGAGCAGTACTTC
CASSPLASGSYEQYF
>TRBJ1-1|TRBV13|few|-
TGTGCCAGCAGCTTAGCCTGGAACACGCCGAACACTGAAGCTTTCTTT
CASSLAWNTPNTEAFF
>TRBJ2-2|TRBV19|-|TRBD2
TGTGCCAGTACCCTATCGGGAGGGGACACCGGGGAGCTGTTTTTT
CASTLSGGDTGELFF
>TRBJ2-7|TRBV3-1|-|TRBD2
TGTGCCAGCAGCCTTCCCGGGAGGAGGTACGAGCAGTACTTC
CASSLPGRRYEQYF
>TRBJ2-1|TRBV7-8|-|TRBD2
TGTGCCAGCATACACTCCGGGACTAGCGGAATACAGGGATACAATGAGCAGTTCTTC
CASIHSGTSGIQGYNEQFF
>TRBJ2-2|TRBV12-3/TRBV12-4|few|-
TGTGCCAGCAGTCGACAGGCGAACACCGGGGAGCTGTTTTTT
CASSRQANTGELFF
>TRBJ2-7|TRBV12-3/TRBV12-4|few|TRBD1
TGTGCCAGCAGTGGGGACAGGGTGGACGAGCAGTACTTC
CASSGDRVDEQYF
>TRBJ2-3|TRBV7-2|many|TRBD2
TGTGCCAGCAGCTTAGTGTCTAGCGGCGTTCCGGATACGCAGTATTTT
CASSLVSSGVPDTQYF
>TRBJ2-3|TRBV6-5|few|-
TGTGCCAGCAGTGGACCTCACTTAGATACGCAGTATTTT
CASSGPHLDTQYF
>TRBJ2-7|TRBV20-1|-|-
TGCAGTGCTAGAGATCCGGCGGGGAGCTTCTCCTACGAGCAGTACTTC
CSARDPAGSFSYEQYF
>TRBJ2-3|TRBV28|-|-
TGTGCCAGCAGTTTGGGCCCAACAGATACGCAGTATTTT
CASSLGPTDTQYF
>TRBJ2-1|TRBV28|-|TRBD2
TGTGCCAGCAGTTTCCCTACCAACTTCGGGACTAGCGGGAGGGGCCCCCTTTCCTACAATGAGCAGTTCTTC
CASSFPTNFGTSGRGPLSYNEQFF
>TRBJ2-5|TRBV19|-|-
TGTGCCAGTAGTCTTTCCCCAAGAGGAGAGACCCAGTACTTC
CASSLSPRGETQYF
>TRBJ1-5|TRBV6-2/TRBV6-3|-|-
TGTGCCAGCAGTTACTCGGACGGCAGCACATTTCAGCCCCAGCATTTT
CASSYSDGSTFQPQHF
>TRBJ1-1|TRBV6-5|-|-
TGTGCCAGCACTGGGCAGATGAACACTGAAGCTTTCTTT
CASTGQMNTEAFF
>TRBJ1-1|TRBV12-3/TRBV12-4|-|-
TGTGCCAGCAGTCGGACGGGAATGAACACTGAAGCTTTCTTT
CASSRTGMNTEAFF
>TRBJ1-4|TRBV20-1|-|-
TGCAGTGCTAGACAAGAGGATCGGGATGAAAAACTGTTTTTT
CSARQEDRDEKLFF
>TRBJ2-7|TRBV27|few|TRBD2
TGTGCCAGCAGCCTAATGGCTAGCGGGATTCTCGAGCAGTACTTC
CASSLMASGILEQYF
>TRBJ2-7|TRBV3-1|-|-
TGTGCCAGCAGCCAAGAGTGGGGGATGGCCTACGAGCAGTACTTC
CASSQEWGMAYEQYF
>TRBJ2-7|TRBV10-3|-|TRBD1
TGTGCCATCAGCGGGACAGACACCTACGAGCAGTACTTC
CAISGTDTYEQYF
>TRBJ2-5|TRBV19|-|-
TGTGCCAGCTCAACGGGGGACTTACAAGAGACCCAGTACTTC
CASSTGDLQETQYF
>TRBJ2-7|TRBV7-9|medium-sized|-
TGTGCCAGCAGCTCAAACTACGAGCAGTACTTC
CASSSNYEQYF
>TRBJ2-7|TRBV10-3|few|TRBD2
TGTGCCATCAGTGGGTCAATGACTAGCGGGATCGCCCCTGACGGGTACGAGCAGTACTTC
CAISGSMTSGIAPDGYEQYF
>TRBJ2-1|TRBV20-1|few|-
TGCAGTGCTGATGGGGGGACACCTTACAATGAGCAGTTCTTC
CSADGGTPYNEQFF
>TRBJ2-1|TRBV2|-|TRBD2
TGTGCCAGCAGTGGTACTAGCGTTAGCTCCTACAATGAGCAGTTCTTC
CASSGTSVSSYNEQFF
>TRBJ1-1|TRBV29-1|few|TRBD1
TGCAGCGCGAATTACAGGGGCTCTCCCACTGAAGCTTTCTTT
CSANYRGSPTEAFF
>TRBJ2-1|TRBV2|few|-
TGTGCCAGCAGTGGGGAGGACAACTCAGGCAATGAGCAGTTCTTC
CASSGEDNSGNEQFF
>TRBJ1-5|TRBV6-2/TRBV6-3|few|-
TGTGCCAGCAGTTTGGGGGCTGGACAGCCCCAGCATTTT
CASSLGAGQPQHF
>TRBJ2-7|TRBV6-2/TRBV6-3|few|-
TGTGCCAGCAGTTACTCGGAGGACGAGCAGTACTTC
CASSYSEDEQYF
>TRBJ2-1|TRBV6-5|-|-
TGTGCCAGCAGTTACTCGAGAGGGAACAATGAGCAGTTCTTC
CASSYSRGNNEQFF
>TRBJ2-1|TRBV7-2|-|TRBD2
TGTGCCAGCAGCCCCTTAGCGGGGAGGGTCGATGAGCAGTTCTTC
CASSPLAGRVDEQFF
>TRBJ2-3|TRBV24-1|-|-
TGTGCCACCAGTGATCCCGGCGGGGCAGATACGCAGTATTTT
CATSDPGGADTQYF
>TRBJ2-7|TRBV27|-|TRBD2
TGTGCCAGCAGTTTAGGCGGGAGAAACGAGCAGTACTTC
CASSLGGRNEQYF
>TRBJ1-1|TRBV11-2|few|-
TGTGCCAGCAGCCAAAGAGGGGCGGAGAACACTGAAGCTTTCTTT
CASSQRGAENTEAFF
>TRBJ2-3|TRBV29-1|few|TRBD2
TGCAGCGTTGAAGGTTCTTTTAGCGGGAGCACAGATACGCAGTATTTT
CSVEGSFSGSTDTQYF
>TRBJ2-4|TRBV6-2/TRBV6-3|-|-
TGTGCCAGCAGTTATGGCCGGCGGAACGATGAAAACATTCAGTACTTC
CASSYGRRNDENIQYF
>TRBJ1-1|TRBV7-9|-|TRBD1
TGTGCCAGCAGCTCCTGGGGTAAGGGAGGGACAGGTTCGGCTGAAGCTTTCTTT
CASSSWGKGGTGSAEAFF
>TRBJ2-3|TRBV28|few|TRBD2
TGTGCCAGCAGTCTCTCAGCGGGAGAAGTCGCAGATACGCAGTATTTT
CASSLSAGEVADTQYF
>TRBJ2-6|TRBV4-1|-|TRBD2
TGCGCCAGCAGCCAAGCTCTTGGCGGGAGCTCTGGGGCCAACGTCCTGACTTTC
CASSQALGGSSGANVLTF
>TRBJ2-5|TRBV28|-|-
TGTGCCAGCAGTCCCGAAGGACGGGAGACCCAGTACTTC
CASSPEGRETQYF
>TRBJ2-2|TRBV28|-|TRBD2
TGTGCCAGCAGTTTACCGCCGGGACTAGCGGGAGTCGGGGAGCTGTTTTTT
CASSLPPGLAGVGELFF
>TRBJ2-1|TRBV29-1|few|TRBD1
TGCAGCGTGGACGTGGGGACAGGGCAGTTCTTC
CSVDVGTGQFF